This T cell receptor (beta chain) was found in a study of response to subunit inactivated influenza vaccine. Study-wide results and caveats: The study's authors posited that every seasonal influenza vaccination enlists few new T cells.

The table lists this clonotype with a few counts. The antigen remains undetermined. Trimming pared 7 bases from V and 2 bases from J, leaving 12 bases between. CDR3 length: 14 residues. The V gene's germline CDR1 is SGHAT and CDR2 FQNNGV. A single record per CDR3 protein comes from TCRdb applying MiXCR to the RT-PCR reads. The table lists about 780,000 distinct CDR3 sequences, roughly 18% of them singletons, with about 11% in the top ten. The starting material was PBMCs from blood, obtained about 5 days after vaccination. The chain links TRBV11-2 to TRBJ2-1, with D perhaps TRBD1 or TRBD2 (6 bases each). The source is a man in his fifties who received an inactivated influenza vaccine. The CDR3 spells CASTSRGAYNEQFF. The CDR3 bases are TGTGCCAGCACCTCAAGGGGGGCCTACAATGAGCAGTTCTTC.